This T cell receptor (beta chain) stems from a study of cytomegalovirus exposure and HLA in healthy donors. Donors came from a validation cohort of over a hundred subjects, distinct from the first 666-subject cohort. Germline CDR1 is SGHVS and CDR2 is FNYEAQ. The CDR3 totals 16 residues. The J segment lost 3 bases and the V segment lost 1 base, leaving 8 bases of the junction unmatched. The table came from immunoSEQ multiplex PCR; TCRdb's copy has only in-frame clones and leaves some out. The sample has about 160,000 clones; roughly 90% are singletons. The table lists this clone with a count of one. The sample taken for sequencing was PBMCs. J is TRBJ2-7 and V is TRBV7-6; 8 bases fit TRBD1. This clonotype originated in a woman under 30 in good health and CMV-seronegative. CDR3 in DNA: TGTGCCAGCAGCTTAGAAGGCTGGGACAGGCTCTACGAGCAGTACTTC. It translates to CASSLEGWDRLYEQYF.